Each of the 28 T cell receptor beta chains below was sequenced from the same sample in a study of PD-L1 blockade in urothelial cancer. The time point denotes: peripheral blood 6 weeks after treatment start. Assay used: immunoSEQ multiplex PCR; TCRdb lists only in-frame clones, some missing. In the table there are fewer than 25,000 clones, about 83% of which are singletons. Material: PBMCs, obtained around atezolizumab (anti-PD-L1) treatment. These receptors were collected from a man aged 50-60 years with urothelial cancer.

This chain joins TRBV6-1 and TRBJ2-5; TRBD2 might be the D (6 bases). The CDR3 has 15 residues. Trimming pared 6 bases from V and 5 bases from J, leaving 19 bases between. Germline V gives CDR1 MNHNS, CDR2 SASEGT. The CDR3 coding sequence is TGTGCCAGCAGAAACCGGGACGCGGGATTGGAGACCCAGTACTTC. Amino acids: CASRNRDAGLETQYF.

The CDR3 here is CASKSAGVNQPQHF. CDR3 in DNA: TGTGCCAGCAAGAGTGCAGGGGTGAATCAGCCCCAGCATTTT. V and J are TRBV6-5 and TRBJ1-5, with D perhaps TRBD1 (6 bases). The CDR3 is made up of 14 amino acids. V gave up 7 bases and J gave up 4 bases, with 14 bases separating them. In germline, CDR1 is MNHEY, CDR2 SVGAGI.

The V and J genes are TRBV18 and TRBJ1-4; D unclear. V gave up 3 bases and J gave up 5 bases, with 10 bases separating them. The length of the CDR3 is 14 residues. Germline CDR1 reads KGHSH; CDR2 reads LQKENI. CDR3 sequence reads: CASSPGGSNEKLFF. Written as DNA, the CDR3 is TGTGCCAGCTCACCTGGCGGATCAAATGAAAAACTGTTTTTT.

This chain links TRBV5-6 with TRBJ1-5; possible D gene TRBD1, 5 bases. There are 17 residues in the CDR3. Trimming took 0 bases from V and 0 from J, leaving 13 bases between them. Germline V gene lookup returns CDR1 SGHDT and CDR2 YYEEEE. The CDR3 nucleotides read TGTGCCAGCAGCTTGGAGGTGGGGGGAACTAGCAATCAGCCCCAGCATTTT. Its translation is CASSLEVGGTSNQPQHF.

The chain couples TRBV9 to TRBJ2-3; D might be TRBD2 (5 bases). The germline gives CDR1 SGDLS, CDR2 YYNGEE. CDR3 length equals 15 residues. Between the trimmed V and J ends, which lost 4 bases and 0 bases, there was a span of 12 bases. The CDR3 bases are TGTGCCAGCAGCCCAGAGGGAACCAGCACAGATACGCAGTATTTT. Residues: CASSPEGTSTDTQYF.

The V and J genes are TRBV5-4 and TRBJ2-3; D call uncertain. This CDR3 has 12 residues. The ends were cut back, 3 bases at V and 6 bases at J, with 8 bases in the middle. Germline CDR1 reads SGHNT; CDR2 reads YYREEE (reference sequence). CDR3 nucleotide sequence: TGTGCCAGCAGCTCCTTCGCGGATACGCAGTATTTT. Amino acids: CASSSFADTQYF. Filled out from reference TRBV5-4 and TRBJ2-3, the complete variable domain reads ETGVTQSPTHLIKTRGQQVTLRCSSQSGHNTVSWYQQALGQGPQFIFQYYREEENGRGNFPPRFSGLQFPNYSSELNVNALELDDSALYLCASSSFADTQYFGPGTRLTVL.

The count of this clone is one. The chain recombines TRBV15 with TRBJ1-2; 9 nucleotides align to TRBD1. The J segment lost 5 bases and the V segment lost 5 bases, leaving 6 bases of the junction unmatched. Germline CDR1 is LNHNV and CDR2 is YYDKDF (reference sequence). The CDR3 is 14 residues long. As DNA, the CDR3 is TGTGCCACCAGCGGACAGGGGATAGGGTATGGCTACACCTTC. Translation gives CATSGQGIGYGYTF.

The chain uses TRBV5-1 and TRBJ1-6; TRBD1 aligns across 11 bases. Germline V gene lookup returns CDR1 SGHRS and CDR2 YFSETQ. The CDR3 extends over 16 amino acids. V trimming: 2 bases; J trimming: 10 bases; junction bases outside the gene matches: 8. This CDR3 is CASSFEGTGGGSPLHF. CDR3 nucleotides: TGCGCCAGCAGCTTTGAGGGGACAGGGGGGGGCTCACCCCTCCACTTT.

J is TRBJ2-1 and V is TRBV18; TRBD1 is a possible D gene (7 bases). The CDR3 extends over 14 amino acids. V was clipped by 0 bases and J by 16 bases, with 19 bases between them. CDR1 and CDR2 (germline): KGHSH, LQKENI. CDR3 in amino acids: CASSPPPRRDSLFF. The CDR3, as DNA: TGTGCCAGCTCACCACCCCCCCGGCGGGACAGTTTATTCTTC.

This chain connects TRBV30 to TRBJ2-2, with a weak D call TRBD2 (5 bases). V was clipped by 0 bases and J by 9 bases, with 11 bases between them. CDR3 length: 13 amino acids. Germline CDR1 reads GTSNPN; CDR2 reads SVGIG (reference sequence). CDR3 residues: CAWSVDLARELFF. The CDR3 DNA is TGTGCCTGGAGTGTAGACTTAGCGAGGGAGCTGTTTTTT.

The J gene is TRBJ1-2, the V gene TRBV7-6, with D uncertain. The CDR3 runs 13 residues. Trimming left V 0 bases short and J 7 bases short, with 9 bases between. Germline values: CDR1 SGHVS, CDR2 FNYEAQ. The chain's CDR3 is CASSLARRGGYTF. The DNA of the CDR3 is TGTGCCAGCAGCTTAGCTCGACGGGGTGGCTACACCTTC.

The V gene is TRBV2, the J gene TRBJ2-5, with 7 nucleotides matching TRBD2. This CDR3 comprises 14 residues. V was pared by 10 bases and J by 2 bases, with 10 bases of the junction left unmatched. Germline V gene lookup returns CDR1 SNHLY and CDR2 FYNNEI. CDR3 sequence reads: CATGRVRGQETQYF. CDR3 nucleotide sequence: TGTGCCACTGGGAGGGTCCGCGGACAAGAGACCCAGTACTTC.

This chain uses TRBV5-1 with TRBJ1-1; D perhaps matches TRBD1 (5 bases). V lost 0 bases and J 6 bases, leaving 15 bases between the germline ends. Germline V gives CDR1 SGHRS, CDR2 YFSETQ. The CDR3 totals 15 residues. The CDR3 DNA follows: TGCGCCAGCAGCTTGGAGGGCGGCGGACACTCTGAAGCTTTCTTT. Amino acid sequence: CASSLEGGGHSEAFF.

This clone was seen a few times. The chain links TRBV19 to TRBJ2-1; 8 positions agree with TRBD1. V was clipped by 3 bases and J by 8 bases; unmatched bases: 6. The length of the CDR3 is 14 residues. Germline assignment: CDR1 LNHDA and CDR2 SQIVND (reference sequence). The CDR3 nucleotides are TGTGCCAGTAGTATCGGCAGGGGGCCCTATGAGCAGTTCTTC. Translation gives CASSIGRGPYEQFF.

This chain links TRBV15 with TRBJ1-2; 11 positions agree with TRBD1. The CDR3 is 15 amino acids. CDR1 and CDR2 from the germline V gene are LNHNV and YYDKDF (reference sequence). V gave up 2 bases and J gave up 7 bases; unmatched junction bases: 6. As DNA, the CDR3 is TGTGCCACCAGCAGATCCGGACAGGGGGCGGGTGGCTACACCTTC. This translates into CATSRSGQGAGGYTF.

The V call is TRBV5-1, the J call TRBJ2-3, with 12 bases aligning to TRBD2. Germline lookup yields CDR1 SGHRS and CDR2 YFSETQ. The CDR3 length is 19 residues. The J segment lost 2 bases and the V segment lost 4 bases, leaving 14 bases of the junction unmatched. The CDR3 region is CASSASSGGAGRVTDTQYF. As DNA, the CDR3 is TGCGCCAGCAGCGCCTCTAGCGGGGGGGCCGGTAGGGTCACAGATACGCAGTATTTT.

The genes are TRBV7-9 and TRBJ2-1; 12 bases align to TRBD2. The CDR3 totals 15 residues. V lost 3 bases, J lost 7 bases, and 4 bases stayed unmatched. Germline V gene lookup returns CDR1 SEHNR and CDR2 FQNEAQ (reference sequence). CDR3 protein: CASSLTSGRGNEQFF. CDR3 DNA: TGTGCCAGCAGCTTGACTAGCGGGAGAGGTAATGAGCAGTTCTTC.

This clone has a single count. The V gene is TRBV29-1, the J gene TRBJ1-1, with 7 bases fitting TRBD1. Germline V gene sequence: CDR1 SQVTM, CDR2 ANQGSEA. With V trimmed by 6 bases and J by 0 bases, 1 base remained unmatched. This CDR3 is built from 12 residues. In nucleotides, the CDR3 is TGCAGCGTAGACAGGGTGAACACTGAAGCTTTCTTT. Amino acid sequence: CSVDRVNTEAFF.

J is TRBJ1-2 and V is TRBV6-6, with TRBD1 as a possible D gene (5 bases). The CDR3 loop spans 15 amino acids. V shed 2 bases and J shed 6 bases, with 16 bases lying between them. From germline, CDR1 is MNHNY and CDR2 SVGAGI (reference sequence). CDR3 bases: TGTGCCAGCAGTTACGGGGCAGGGCTTTTTCATGGCTACACCTTC. This encodes CASSYGAGLFHGYTF.

This sequence joins TRBV18 and TRBJ2-1; 9 bases match TRBD2. The germline V gene encodes CDR1 KGHSH and CDR2 LQKENI. V lost 4 bases, J lost 2 bases, and 6 bases stayed unmatched. The CDR3 runs to 16 residues. The CDR3 is CASSRGSGSTYNEQFF. CDR3 nucleotide sequence: TGTGCCAGCTCACGCGGTAGCGGGAGTACCTACAATGAGCAGTTCTTC.

The chain joins TRBV25-1 to TRBJ2-4, with 8 positions matching TRBD1. J lost 2 bases, V lost 6 bases, and 12 bases had no gene match. Per the germline V gene, CDR1 is MGHDK and CDR2 is SYGVNS. The CDR3 spans 17 residues. For the CDR3, the DNA is TGTGCCAGCAGCTACTCCGGGACAGGAACTTCCAAAAACATTCAGTACTTC. It translates to CASSYSGTGTSKNIQYF.

J is TRBJ2-1 and V is TRBV5-5, with 10 bases aligning to TRBD2. V was clipped by 4 bases and J by 9 bases; unmatched bases: 16. Germline V lookup: CDR1 SGHKS, CDR2 YYEKEE (reference sequence). The CDR3 is 17 residues long. The CDR3 sequence: CASSPGLADPPSGEQFF. CDR3 sequence (DNA): TGTGCCAGCAGCCCTGGACTAGCGGACCCCCCTTCAGGTGAGCAGTTCTTC.

The V call is TRBV5-6, the J call TRBJ2-2; possible D gene TRBD1, 5 bases. The CDR3 runs to 16 residues. Trimming removed 4 bases at V and 6 bases at J, with 19 bases between. Germline V gene sequence: CDR1 SGHDT, CDR2 YYEEEE. CDR3 residues: CASSVGQPLRSGELFF. In DNA, the CDR3 is TGTGCCAGCAGCGTCGGACAACCCCTCAGGTCCGGGGAGCTGTTTTTT. The complete variable domain, with remaining parts taken from reference TRBV5-6 and TRBJ2-2, reads DAGVTQSPTHLIKTRGQQVTLRCSPKSGHDTVSWYQQALGQGPQFIFQYYEEEERQRGNFPDRFSGHQFPNYSSELNVNALLLGDSALYLCASSVGQPLRSGELFFGEGSRLTVL.

This rearrangement joins TRBV18 to TRBJ2-7; 7 positions agree with TRBD2. The CDR3 spans 20 residues. In germline, CDR1 is KGHSH, CDR2 LQKENI. Unmatched junction bases numbered 21, after V lost 4 bases and J lost 0 bases. For the CDR3, the DNA is TGTGCCAGCTCACGTATATCAATTGGGGTTGGGGGAGGGGTCTCCTACGAGCAGTACTTC. Its protein is CASSRISIGVGGGVSYEQYF.

This clone was counted between two and nine times. V is TRBV27 and J is TRBJ1-1; TRBD1 agrees at 11 bases. J lost 3 bases, V lost 8 bases, and 8 bases had no gene match. This CDR3 comprises 15 residues. The germline gives CDR1 MNHEY, CDR2 SMNVEV (reference sequence). As DNA, the CDR3 is TGTGCCAGCCGGCGAGGGACAGGGGGTTACACTGAAGCTTTCTTT. Its protein product is CASRRGTGGYTEAFF.

This chain uses TRBV6-1 with TRBJ1-2, with a possible D match to TRBD1 (6 bases). With 4 bases removed from V and 4 bases from J, the gap between germline ends came to 10 bases. The CDR3 is made up of 13 amino acids. Germline assignment: CDR1 MNHNS and CDR2 SASEGT. CDR3: CASSVETGYGYTF. The CDR3, as DNA: TGTGCCAGCAGTGTCGAGACAGGCTATGGCTACACCTTC.

V gene TRBV10-2 combines with J gene TRBJ1-2; D is unclear. The CDR3 spans 14 residues. V was clipped by 8 bases and J by 4 bases, with 17 bases between them. Germline V gives CDR1 WSHSY, CDR2 SAAADI. The CDR3 region is CASGDPPQSYGYTF. The CDR3 region has the DNA TGCGCCAGCGGAGACCCGCCCCAGAGCTATGGCTACACCTTC.

V and J are TRBV29-1 and TRBJ2-2, with D maybe TRBD1 (5 bases). The V end was cut by 5 bases, the J end by 0 bases, with 10 bases between. CDR3 size: 14 residues. Germline V gives CDR1 SQVTM, CDR2 ANQGSEA. The CDR3: CSVRRTTNTGELFF. CDR3 in DNA: TGCAGCGTTCGAAGGACAACGAACACCGGGGAGCTGTTTTTT.